The source of this T cell receptor beta chain is a study of Tregs in tolerant kidney transplant recipients (dated by TCRdb to about 2019). Describing the broader study: The study used TCRbeta sequencing to identify donor-specific regulatory T cells before combined kidney and bone marrow transplantation, then tracked those cells after transplant. In a few healthy controls, several methods of expanding Tregs specific for an allogeneic donor were compared by TCRbeta repertoire sequencing.

Trimming takes 7 bases from V and 7 bases from J, and the germline ends sit 9 bases apart. From the germline V gene, CDR1 is SGDLS and CDR2 is YYNGEE. The CDR3 goes from the cysteine to the phenylalanine over 11 residues. Only CDR3 DNA is held: 33 bases, read in frame from base 1. This clone occurred a few times. No cognate antigen has been identified for it. Base-call qualities are not available, and no considerably larger clone is one nucleotide away. Unstimulated Tregs (CD4+CD25+CD127-), CD4+ non-Tregs (CD4+CD25-), CD4 and CD8 cells were FACS-sorted from thawed PBMCs. Healthy control blood came either as purchased buffy coats or from healthy volunteers. Healthy control blood was processed by Ficoll density gradient to PBMCs and cryopreserved; patient PBMCs were collected before and after transplant. What the research found in general, with its limitations: Although technical replication error seemed to be minimal, the question of biological reproducibility was not addressed directly. The most biologically relevant and donor-specific TCRbeta repertoire appeared to be identified by expanding Tregs with activated donor B cells. The study was constrained by small patient numbers, and validation of the findings is required in larger populations and under other immunosuppression protocols.

For TCRbeta CDR3 sequencing, genomic DNA from the sorted cells was extracted using the QIAGEN DNeasy Blood and Tissue Kit. High-throughput TCRbeta CDR3 sequencing was carried out commercially through immunoSEQ, with PCR amplification with bias correction and internal controls included. The original pipeline was this. Unique productive TCRbeta sequences were defined by CDR3 nucleotide sequence where primers matched, and otherwise by CDR3 amino acid sequence together with Vbeta and Jbeta genes. As a correction for sorting error, sequences shared between sorted populations at a frequency ratio of 2:1 or less were discarded, and the remaining shared sequences were assigned to the higher population. Donor-reactive sequences were defined as at least 5-fold expanded in CFSE-low cells versus unstimulated cells, with frequency of at least 0.01% in CFSE-low cells. Jensen-Shannon divergence calculated on the top 100 TCRbeta sequences ranked by frequency was used to measure repertoire divergence. For samples with multiple sequencing runs, sorting error was corrected in each run separately before the runs were combined. TCRdb re-hosts the immuneACCESS table, in-frame sequences only. Its copies lack some clones; in the studies checked, an unresolved V gene accounts for under half of them, and the cause for the rest is not known. That table furnishes V, J and clone size, whereas the DNA furnished D and trimming. Counted in this sample were over 60,000 clones; less than 90% of them appeared once. The ten largest clones add up to roughly 4% of the sample.

The source material was CD4+ T cells from blood. The rearranged segments are TRBV9 and TRBJ2-1, with an unclear D gene assignment. The receptor was derived from a human donor in good health. The DNA reads as follows: TGTGCCAGCGGGCATGGGAATGAGCAGTTCTTC. It specifies CASGHGNEQFF.